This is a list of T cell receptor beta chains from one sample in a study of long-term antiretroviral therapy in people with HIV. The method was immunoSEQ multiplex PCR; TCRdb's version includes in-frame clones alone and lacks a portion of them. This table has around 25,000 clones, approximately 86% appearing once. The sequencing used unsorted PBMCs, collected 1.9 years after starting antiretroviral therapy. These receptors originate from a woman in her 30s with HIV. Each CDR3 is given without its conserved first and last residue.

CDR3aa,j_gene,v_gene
ASSEVTIREKLF,TRBJ1-4,TRBV6-1
ASSQDLRSGQPQH,TRBJ1-5,TRBV4-1
ASSFLPGQVNSPLH,TRBJ1-6,TRBV7-2
ASSLRGGGYNEQF,TRBJ2-1,TRBV5-1
ASSLVWDASGAQY,TRBJ2-5,TRBV5-5
ASSQRPGTDAYNEQF,TRBJ2-1,TRBV4-1
ASSVDGGRGYT,TRBJ1-2,TRBV5-4
ASSYVRGSLTDTQY,TRBJ2-3,TRBV6-5
ASSYEGLKTDTQY,TRBJ2-3,TRBV6-5
AWRWPGGNTEAF,TRBJ1-1,TRBV30
ASSMATPRREAF,TRBJ1-1,TRBV19
ASSLYVGTVNSPLH,TRBJ1-6,TRBV7-8
ASSASVREHGYT,TRBJ1-2,TRBV27
ASGPGTANEKLF,TRBJ1-4,TRBV12-5
ASSAGTSGSNEQF,TRBJ2-1,TRBV27
ASSQDGGFYGYT,TRBJ1-2,TRBV4-1
ASSWGLESYEQY,TRBJ2-7,TRBV11-2
AASREKGLNTEAF,TRBJ1-1,TRBV15
ASSLLLSDYGYT,TRBJ1-2,TRBV5-1
ASTPGQPQH,TRBJ1-5,TRBV10-1
SVTAREDTQY,TRBJ2-3,TRBV29-1
ASGRDRLGMPQH,TRBJ1-5,TRBV12-5
ATSRERWGNTEAF,TRBJ1-1,TRBV15
ASSPRENTSPNTEAF,TRBJ1-1,TRBV18
ASSFGMSGANVLT,TRBJ2-6,TRBV11-2
ASSPRDRGLGELF,TRBJ2-2,TRBV6-5
ASSQDNYEQY,TRBJ2-7,TRBV4-2
ASSGTDNEQF,TRBJ2-1,TRBV5-6
ASSPGLAGGLYNEQF,TRBJ2-1,TRBV7-2
ASGTGIGAQPQH,TRBJ1-5,TRBV12-5
ASSVVAGGADYGYT,TRBJ1-2,TRBV9
ASRGAANYGYT,TRBJ1-2,TRBV2
ASSRDSNEQF,TRBJ2-1,TRBV2
ASSADRVANGYT,TRBJ1-2,TRBV9
ASSVEENSPLH,TRBJ1-6,TRBV9
ASSGYRVSGNTIY,TRBJ1-3,TRBV2
AWSVQGSLGGKGQF,TRBJ2-1,TRBV30
ASSVGQEETQY,TRBJ2-5,TRBV9
SVDKTRGSYGYT,TRBJ1-2,TRBV29-1
SVTQGNTEAF,TRBJ1-1,TRBV29-1
ASTYSNSNQPQH,TRBJ1-5,TRBV6-1
AWSLGQGSFYNEQF,TRBJ2-1,TRBV30
ASMPSGSKTQY,TRBJ2-5,TRBV2
ASSPRGKETQY,TRBJ2-5,TRBV18
ASSLLKVDLGTEAF,TRBJ1-1,TRBV18
ASSLEWTGASTDTQY,TRBJ2-3,TRBV5-1
ASNSPRQGKGYT,TRBJ1-2,TRBV4-1
ASSLTGTEETQY,TRBJ2-5,TRBV7-3
ASSFGGAVEAF,TRBJ1-1,TRBV7-2